The source of this T cell receptor beta chain is a study of T cell responses to AZD1222 COVID-19 vaccine. J was trimmed by 5 bases and V by 1 base; bases with no gene match: 8. In germline, CDR1 is SGHTA, CDR2 FQGNSA. CDR3 length equals 15 residues. Repertoires were generated with immunoSEQ multiplex PCR, while TCRdb's copy carries only in-frame clones and drops some. The sample shows some 150,000 clones, around nine tenths of them seen only once. Sequenced here: peripheral blood, sampled on day 0 of AZD1222 vaccination. The chain joins TRBV7-2 to TRBJ2-7; 7 nucleotides match TRBD2. The clonotype was recovered from an adult in good health. The CDR3 loop reads CASSLGGRGRDEQYF. CDR3 bases: TGTGCCAGCAGCTTAGGGGGAAGAGGGAGGGACGAGCAGTACTTC.